The clone carrying this T cell receptor beta chain was recorded at least ten times. Its antigen remains unidentified. Over 190 million TCR-beta sequences from 15-18 subjects came from every sequencing run. Each CDR3 protein gets one entry after TCRdb re-called the 5' RACE reads with MiXCR. The table records tens of thousands of distinct CDR3 sequences, 2.5% of them present only once. The record originates from a study of neurological immune-mediated disorders. Study-level information: Of 35 or so multiple sclerosis patients, about 30 were relapsing-remitting and 3 secondary progressive.

Study findings and constraints: HTLV-1-associated myelopathy showed the most TCR clonal expansion; multiple sclerosis the least, below healthy controls.

Germline lookup yields CDR1 MNHNY and CDR2 SVGAGI (reference sequence). There are 16 residues in the CDR3. V lost 0 bases and J lost 2, with 13 bases in between. Unsorted libraries were derived from 2 million PBMCs stored at -80 C. This clonotype was obtained from a man over 45 with multiple sclerosis. This chain links TRBV6-6 with TRBJ1-2, with D unresolved. Material for sequencing was PBMCs. The chain's CDR3 is CASSYSGRNRNYGYTF. The CDR3 nucleotides read TGTGCCAGCAGTTACTCTGGACGCAACCGCAACTATGGCTACACCTTC.